This is a list of T cell receptor beta chains from one sample in a study of blood T cell repertoires in COVID-19. Clones were read by immunoSEQ multiplex PCR, and TCRdb kept only the in-frame ones, dropping some. This sample has some 140,000 clones, with 85% to 90% found just once. Sequencing was performed on peripheral blood. Source of these receptors: a man aged 65 to 85 with active COVID-19. The CDR3 runs from the conserved cysteine through the conserved F or W. Fields, in order: clone size, V gene, D gene, J gene, CDR3 length, CDR3 DNA, CDR3 protein. A D gene is named only where the DNA matches it firmly. Part of the rows lack a size; the others show once, few, many or a class for expanded clones.

size: NA; V: TRBV6-5; D: TRBD1; J: TRBJ2-7; length: 14; DNA: TGTGCCAGCAGGGGACAGGGTAGGTCCTACGAGCAGTACTTC; CDR3: CASRGQGRSYEQYF
size: NA; V: TRBV7-9; D: TRBD1; J: TRBJ1-6; length: 16; DNA: TGTGCCAGCAGCTCGGGACAGAGCTCCTATAATTCACCCCTCCACTTT; CDR3: CASSSGQSSYNSPLHF
size: few; V: TRBV2; D: NA; J: TRBJ2-7; length: 12; DNA: TGTGCCAGCAGTGAGTCTGTTAGCGAGCAGTACTTC; CDR3: CASSESVSEQYF
size: NA; V: TRBV2; D: NA; J: TRBJ2-7; length: 13; DNA: TGTGCCAGCAGTGGGACACCGGGCGGAGAGCAGTACTTC; CDR3: CASSGTPGGEQYF
size: once; V: TRBV18; D: NA; J: TRBJ1-5; length: 12; DNA: TGTGCCAGCTCAGGGGGGGGACAGCCCCAGCATTTT; CDR3: CASSGGGQPQHF
size: NA; V: TRBV5-5; D: TRBD2; J: TRBJ2-1; length: 14; DNA: TGTGCCAGCAGCTTGGGAGCGGGAGTGTTTGAGCAGTTCTTC; CDR3: CASSLGAGVFEQFF
size: NA; V: TRBV6-5; D: NA; J: TRBJ1-1; length: 13; DNA: TGTGCCAGCAACCCAGTTGTGAACACTGAAGCTTTCTTT; CDR3: CASNPVVNTEAFF
size: NA; V: TRBV21-1; D: NA; J: TRBJ2-1; length: 16; DNA: TGTGCCAGCGACAAAACTAGCGACAGCTCCTACAATGAGCAGTTCTTC; CDR3: CASDKTSDSSYNEQFF
size: NA; V: TRBV24-1; D: NA; J: TRBJ1-2; length: 13; DNA: TGTGCCACCAGTGATTCACAGGGAAGGGGCTACACCTTC; CDR3: CATSDSQGRGYTF
size: NA; V: TRBV24-1; D: TRBD2; J: TRBJ2-1; length: 16; DNA: TGTGCCACCAGTGACCCGACTAGCGGCCGAGGCGATGAGCAGTTCTTC; CDR3: CATSDPTSGRGDEQFF
size: many; V: TRBV27; D: NA; J: TRBJ1-1; length: 13; DNA: TGTGCCAGCACAGACAGGAACACAGCTGAAGCTTTCTTT; CDR3: CASTDRNTAEAFF
size: NA; V: TRBV20-1; D: TRBD1; J: TRBJ1-5; length: 14; DNA: TGCAGTGCTAGTCGACAGGGAGACAATCAGCCCCAGCATTTT; CDR3: CSASRQGDNQPQHF
size: NA; V: TRBV5-5; D: NA; J: TRBJ2-3; length: 15; DNA: TGTGCCAGCAGCTTGGATGAGGGTCGGACAGATACGCAGTATTTT; CDR3: CASSLDEGRTDTQYF
size: NA; V: TRBV5-1; D: TRBD2; J: TRBJ2-2; length: 17; DNA: TGCGCCAGCAAACCGGGACTAGCGGGAGGGATAACCGGGGAGCTGTTTTTT; CDR3: CASKPGLAGGITGELFF
size: NA; V: TRBV4-1; D: NA; J: TRBJ1-2; length: 17; DNA: TGCGCCAGCAGCCAAGACGCGTTTATGGGGAGTGGCTATGGCTACACCTTC; CDR3: CASSQDAFMGSGYGYTF
size: NA; V: TRBV30; D: NA; J: TRBJ1-2; length: 12; DNA: TGTGCCTGGAGTAAGGAGCGCTATGGCTACACCTTC; CDR3: CAWSKERYGYTF
size: NA; V: TRBV4-1; D: NA; J: TRBJ2-2; length: 12; DNA: TGCGCCAGCAGCCCCCAGGGGCGGGAGCTGTTTTTT; CDR3: CASSPQGRELFF